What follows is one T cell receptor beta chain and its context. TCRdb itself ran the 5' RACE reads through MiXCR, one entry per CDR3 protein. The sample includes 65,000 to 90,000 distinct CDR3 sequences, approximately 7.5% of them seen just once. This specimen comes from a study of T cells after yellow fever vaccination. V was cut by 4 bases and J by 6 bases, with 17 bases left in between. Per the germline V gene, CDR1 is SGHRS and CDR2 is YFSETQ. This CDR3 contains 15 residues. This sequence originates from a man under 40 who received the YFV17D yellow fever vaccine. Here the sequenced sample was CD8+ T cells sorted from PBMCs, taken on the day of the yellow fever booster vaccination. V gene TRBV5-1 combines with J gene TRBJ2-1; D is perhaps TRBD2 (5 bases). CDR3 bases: TGCGCCAGCAGCCTCGGGGTTAGTCCTTCCAATGAGCAGTTCTTC. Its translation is CASSLGVSPSNEQFF.